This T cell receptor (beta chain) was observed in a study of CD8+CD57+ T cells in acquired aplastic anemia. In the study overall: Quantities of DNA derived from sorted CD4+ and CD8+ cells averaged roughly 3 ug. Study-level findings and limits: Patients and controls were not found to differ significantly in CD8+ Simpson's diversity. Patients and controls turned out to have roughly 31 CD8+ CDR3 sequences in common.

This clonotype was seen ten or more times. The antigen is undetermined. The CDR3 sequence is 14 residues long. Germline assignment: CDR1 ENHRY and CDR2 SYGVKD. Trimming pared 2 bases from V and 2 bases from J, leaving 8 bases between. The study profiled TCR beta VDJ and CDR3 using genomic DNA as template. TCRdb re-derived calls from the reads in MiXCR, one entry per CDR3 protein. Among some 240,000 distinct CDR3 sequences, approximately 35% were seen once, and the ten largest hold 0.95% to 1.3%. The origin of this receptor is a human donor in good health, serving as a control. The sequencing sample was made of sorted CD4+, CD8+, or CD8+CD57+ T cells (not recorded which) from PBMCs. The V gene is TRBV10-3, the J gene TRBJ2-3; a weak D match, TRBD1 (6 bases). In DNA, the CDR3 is TGTGCCATCAGTGAGCCAGGGGACACAGATACGCAGTATTTT. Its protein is CAISEPGDTDTQYF.